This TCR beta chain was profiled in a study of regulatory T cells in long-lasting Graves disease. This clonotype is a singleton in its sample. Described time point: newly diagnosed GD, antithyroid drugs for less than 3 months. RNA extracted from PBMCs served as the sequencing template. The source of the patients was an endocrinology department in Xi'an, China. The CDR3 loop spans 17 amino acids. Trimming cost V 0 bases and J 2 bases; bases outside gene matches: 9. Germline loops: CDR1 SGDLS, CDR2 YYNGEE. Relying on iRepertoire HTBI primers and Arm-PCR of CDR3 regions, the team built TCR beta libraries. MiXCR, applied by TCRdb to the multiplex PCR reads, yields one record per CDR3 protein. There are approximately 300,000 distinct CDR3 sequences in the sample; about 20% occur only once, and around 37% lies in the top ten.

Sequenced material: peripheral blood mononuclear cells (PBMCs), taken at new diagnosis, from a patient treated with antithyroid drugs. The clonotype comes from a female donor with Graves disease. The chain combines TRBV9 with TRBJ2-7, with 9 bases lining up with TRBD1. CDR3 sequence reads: CASSVDGTGPTTYEQYF. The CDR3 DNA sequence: TGTGCCAGCAGCGTAGATGGGACAGGGCCCACAACCTACGAGCAGTACTTC.